Listed below are T cell receptor beta chains from one sample, sequenced in a study of early T cells in non-severe SARS-CoV-2 infection. Each CDR3 protein is one row after TCRdb ran MiXCR on the 5' RACE reads. Among more than 45,000 distinct CDR3 sequences listed, 12% were seen once. Sequences were obtained from whole blood. The receptors come from an adult who was a healthcare worker with PCR-confirmed SARS-CoV-2 infection or an uninfected control (not recorded which). CDR3s include the opening cysteine and the closing phenylalanine or tryptophan. The order of the fields is J gene, V gene, CDR3 protein.

>TRBJ2-3|TRBV7-2
CASSLSGRVDTQYF
>TRBJ2-7|TRBV29-1
CSAEGISSYEQYF
>TRBJ1-1|TRBV7-7
CASSFPSAGAFF
>TRBJ1-2|TRBV25-1
CASTWGGNYGYTF
>TRBJ2-5|TRBV29-1
CSVARTGYQETQYF
>TRBJ1-3|TRBV20-1
CSASLHGSANTIYF
>TRBJ2-3|TRBV19
CASSRGLADTQYF
>TRBJ2-3|TRBV5-4
CASSLAGAGASDTQYF
>TRBJ1-1|TRBV11-1
CASRGTDRDKAFF
>TRBJ2-4|TRBV7-6
CASSFPWSIAKNIQYF
>TRBJ2-4|TRBV5-1
CASSLQGGRDIQYF
>TRBJ1-1|TRBV20-1
CSRRRVNTEAFF
>TRBJ1-2|TRBV2
CASTRPLRGGYTF
>TRBJ2-1|TRBV27
CASSLGTSLNEQFF
>TRBJ2-1|TRBV24-1
CATSSVQGTSGRSYNEQFF
>TRBJ2-3|TRBV7-3
CASSPEVADTQYF